What follows is one T cell receptor beta chain and its context. Its antigen remains unidentified. TCRdb called the reads again in MiXCR, with one record for every CDR3 protein. The repertoire consists of approximately 770,000 distinct CDR3 sequences, with 29% occurring once and the leading ten covering about an eighth. The sample comes from a study of T cell repertoires in cytomegalovirus infection. Germline CDR1 reads SGDLS; CDR2 reads YYNGEE. The V end lost 0 bases, the J end lost 6 bases, and 11 bases lay between the germline ends. The CDR3 totals 14 residues. This chain uses TRBV9 with TRBJ2-3, with unresolved D. Sequences were derived from cultured CD8+ T cells from PBMCs, sampled from culture after CMV antigen stimulation. The sequence came from a human donor in good health (CMV status not recorded). Some clones in this sample may be carry-over from other donors' samples. Here the CDR3 DNA reads TGTGCCAGCAGCGTAGCCAACAACGCGGATACGCAGTATTTT. Protein product: CASSVANNADTQYF.